The next 12 T cell receptor beta chains were all read from a single sample in a study of CD8 T cells in Susac syndrome. cDNA came from about 0.5 to 1 ug RNA primed by random hexamers. TCRdb re-called the immunoSEQ multiplex PCR reads through MiXCR, storing one row per CDR3 protein. The sample lists some 210,000 distinct CDR3 sequences; approximately 94% were seen once. Sequenced input: CD4+ T cells from PBMCs. All receptors derive from a human donor with Susac syndrome.

The J gene is TRBJ2-3, the V gene TRBV5-1; D ambiguous. The CDR3 covers 11 residues. CDR1 and CDR2 from the germline V gene are SGHRS and YFSETQ. V was trimmed by 6 bases and J by 6 bases, leaving 8 bases between them. The CDR3 region has the DNA TGCGCCAGCACCCCTGGGGATACGCAGTATTTT. Amino acids: CASTPGDTQYF.

The chain couples TRBV7-2 to TRBJ2-5, with D hard to call. Germline CDR1 and CDR2: SGHTA and FQGNSA. CDR3 length: 12 amino acids. Trimming cost V 5 bases and J 5 bases, with 9 bases left between them. The CDR3, as DNA: TGTGCCAGCAGCCCGGCGTGGGAGACCCAGTACTTC. Translating it yields CASSPAWETQYF.

The J gene is TRBJ2-4, the V gene TRBV6-6, with a possible D match to TRBD1 (6 bases). This CDR3 comprises 13 residues. Trimming cost V 5 bases and J 5 bases, with 10 bases left between them. CDR1 and CDR2 (germline): MNHNY, SVGAGI (reference sequence). The CDR3 loop is CASSQGSQNIQYF. The CDR3 bases are TGTGCCAGCAGTCAGGGGTCCCAAAACATTCAGTACTTC.

V gene TRBV30 combines with J gene TRBJ1-6; D unresolved. Germline values: CDR1 GTSNPN, CDR2 SVGIG (reference sequence). V was shortened by 4 bases and J by 0 bases, with 4 bases between the two germline ends. This CDR3 has 13 residues. CDR3 protein: CAWTNSYNSPLHF. The CDR3 DNA is TGTGCCTGGACCAACTCCTATAATTCACCCCTCCACTTT.

This clonotype was seen once. This sequence joins TRBV30 and TRBJ1-2, with D maybe TRBD1 (5 bases). The CDR3 runs 14 residues. CDR1 is GTSNPN and CDR2 is SVGIG in the germline V gene (reference sequence). Trimming pared 6 bases from V and 2 bases from J, leaving 16 bases between. The CDR3 DNA is TGTGCCTGCCTCCTCAGGGAGAAGAACTATGGCTACACCTTC. Translated, it gives CACLLREKNYGYTF.

This clonotype showed up just once. V is TRBV5-1 and J is TRBJ2-7; 10 nucleotides line up with TRBD2. The junction had 5 bases not matched to a gene; V was cut back by 4 bases and J by 1 base. CDR1 is SGHRS and CDR2 is YFSETQ in the germline V gene. CDR3 length: 15 amino acids. In DNA form, the CDR3 reads TGCGCCAGCAGCCCCACTAGCGGGGTTTCCTACGAGCAGTACTTC. Protein: CASSPTSGVSYEQYF.

The V gene is TRBV20-1, the J gene TRBJ2-3; tentatively, D is TRBD1 (6 bases). Germline assignment: CDR1 DFQATT and CDR2 SNEGSKA (reference sequence). The CDR3 covers 14 residues. Trimming cost V 5 bases and J 6 bases, with 18 bases left between them. The CDR3 DNA follows: TGCAGTGCTGCCGGGACAAGAGGGGCTGATACGCAGTATTTT. Protein product: CSAAGTRGADTQYF.

The J gene is TRBJ1-6, the V gene TRBV14, with 9 bases matching TRBD1. The V gene end was trimmed by 4 bases and the J gene end by 10 bases; junction bases not matched to a gene: 2. This CDR3 has 13 residues. Germline lookup yields CDR1 SGHDN and CDR2 FVKESK. This CDR3 reads CASSRDRESPLHF. The CDR3, as DNA: TGTGCCAGCAGCCGGGACAGGGAGTCACCCCTCCACTTT.

The rearrangement links TRBV7-2 to TRBJ2-4; 9 bases match TRBD1. CDR3 size: 15 residues. With 5 bases clipped from V and 6 bases from J, the junction kept 8 bases outside the gene matches. Germline V gives CDR1 SGHTA, CDR2 FQGNSA. CDR3 region: CASSRVSGQGNIQYF. For the CDR3, the DNA is TGTGCCAGCAGCCGCGTTTCGGGACAGGGAAACATTCAGTACTTC.

This clonotype was seen a single time. This rearrangement joins TRBV20-1 to TRBJ1-2; tentatively, D is TRBD1 (5 bases). The CDR3 is 12 amino acids. The V gene lost 5 bases and the J gene lost 8 bases, with 15 bases spanning the gap. The V gene's germline CDR1 is DFQATT and CDR2 SNEGSKA (reference sequence). CDR3 sequence (DNA): TGCAGTGCTCCAGGGATGGCAGGGGGCTACACCTTC. This translates into CSAPGMAGGYTF.

This clonotype was seen just once. The chain has TRBV30 and TRBJ2-7; the D gene is possibly TRBD1 (6 bases). Trimming cost V 0 bases and J 0 bases, with 12 bases left between them. This CDR3 comprises 15 residues. CDR1 and CDR2 from the germline V gene are GTSNPN and SVGIG (reference sequence). Here the CDR3 reads CAWSVLDSSSYEQYF. The CDR3 region has the DNA TGTGCCTGGAGTGTACTGGACAGTAGCTCCTACGAGCAGTACTTC.

The chain has TRBV9 and TRBJ2-2; D remains unclear. This CDR3 is 16 amino acids long. Germline CDR1 is SGDLS and CDR2 is YYNGEE. Trimming shortened V by 4 bases and J by 6 bases, and 19 bases separated the two germline ends. Written as DNA, the CDR3 is TGTGCCAGCAGCCCAATTAGTCCGCAAGACCCCGGGGAGCTGTTTTTT. It is translated as CASSPISPQDPGELFF.